This is a list of T cell receptor beta chains from one sample in a study of shared clonotypes between healthy human individuals. Assay used: immunoSEQ multiplex PCR; TCRdb lists only in-frame clones, some missing. Counted here are 780,000 or so clones, about two thirds occurring once; the ten biggest clones make up around 1.8%. Sequencing was done on a sample of memory CD4+ T cells sorted from blood. These receptor sequences come from a woman in her twenties or thirties in good health. CDR3s include the opening cysteine and the closing phenylalanine or tryptophan. A D gene is named only where the DNA matches it firmly. Some rows mark clone size as missing; the rest say once, few, many or name a class of expanded clone.

>TRBJ1-4|NA|NA|TRBV18
CASSRTTNEKLFF
TGTGCCAGCTCACGAACTACCAATGAAAAACTGTTTTTT
>TRBJ1-2|NA|NA|TRBV5-4
CASSLDRSFGYTF
TGTGCCAGCAGCTTGGATCGATCTTTTGGCTACACCTTC
>TRBJ2-6|few|NA|TRBV7-9
CASTPASGANVLTF
TGTGCCAGCACTCCAGCCTCTGGGGCCAACGTCCTGACTTTC
>TRBJ2-2|once|NA|TRBV11-2
CASSPLTGELFF
TGTGCCAGCAGCCCCCTTACCGGGGAGCTGTTTTTT
>TRBJ1-2|NA|TRBD1|TRBV6-1
CASSPGQGVYGYTF
TGTGCCAGCAGTCCGGGACAGGGGGTATATGGCTACACCTTC
>TRBJ2-1|NA|NA|TRBV9
CASSVAKSSTSYNEQFF
TGTGCCAGCAGCGTCGCTAAGTCTAGTACCTCCTACAATGAGCAGTTCTTC
>TRBJ1-2|NA|NA|TRBV28
CASSTISRGGYTF
TGTGCCAGCAGTACGATTTCCAGGGGCGGCTACACCTTC
>TRBJ2-5|many|TRBD1|TRBV10-3
CAISGTTGGETQYF
TGTGCCATCAGTGGAACGACAGGGGGAGAGACCCAGTACTTC
>TRBJ2-5|NA|TRBD2|TRBV10-1
CASSEPRGRGQETQYF
TGCGCCAGCAGTGAGCCCCGCGGGAGGGGTCAAGAGACCCAGTACTTC
>TRBJ1-1|NA|NA|TRBV29-1
CSAELTGYTEAFF
TGCAGCGCAGAGCTTACAGGGTACACTGAAGCTTTCTTT
>TRBJ1-2|NA|TRBD1|TRBV5-1
CASSLDWQGDGYTF
TGCGCCAGCAGCTTGGATTGGCAGGGGGATGGCTACACCTTC
>TRBJ1-1|NA|NA|TRBV19
CASWEDGALEAFF
TGTGCCAGTTGGGAGGACGGGGCACTTGAAGCTTTCTTT
>TRBJ2-1|NA|NA|TRBV2
CASSEGFVHEQFF
TGTGCCAGCAGTGAGGGGTTTGTCCATGAGCAGTTCTTC
>TRBJ2-7|NA|TRBD2|TRBV4-1
CASSQSGTTTGGYEQYF
TGCGCCAGCAGCCAGTCCGGGACTACCACCGGCGGGTACGAGCAGTACTTC
>TRBJ2-5|NA|TRBD2|TRBV11-2
CASSLGSGRYETQYF
TGTGCCAGCAGCTTAGGGAGCGGGAGATATGAGACCCAGTACTTC
>TRBJ2-3|once|NA|TRBV6-4
CASRGSFTDTQYF
TGTGCCAGTAGGGGTTCTTTCACAGATACGCAGTATTTT
>TRBJ2-4|NA|NA|TRBV27
CASGRVGIQYF
TGTGCCAGCGGGCGAGTCGGCATTCAGTACTTC
>TRBJ2-1|NA|TRBD2|TRBV11-2
CASSLEGTSVQRGEQFF
TGTGCCAGCAGCTTAGAAGGGACTAGCGTCCAGCGGGGTGAGCAGTTCTTC
>TRBJ1-5|NA|TRBD1|TRBV5-4
CASSLGTGNQPQHF
TGTGCCAGCAGCTTAGGGACAGGCAATCAGCCCCAGCATTTT
>TRBJ1-4|NA|NA|TRBV18
CASSPDPPSIMSTNEKLFF
TGTGCCAGCTCCCCAGACCCCCCATCGATTATGTCAACTAATGAAAAACTGTTTTTT
>TRBJ2-2|NA|NA|TRBV7-2
CASSPMSPGGTGELFF
TGTGCCAGCAGCCCCATGAGTCCCGGGGGCACCGGGGAGCTGTTTTTT
>TRBJ2-6|many|TRBD2|TRBV5-5
CASSLAGGIGANVLTF
TGTGCCAGCAGCTTAGCGGGAGGTATTGGGGCCAACGTCCTGACTTTC
>TRBJ2-1|NA|TRBD2|TRBV11-2
CASSRDGRAYNEQFF
TGTGCCAGCAGCCGAGACGGGAGGGCCTACAATGAGCAGTTCTTC
>TRBJ2-5|NA|NA|TRBV18
CASSPTPRGETQYF
TGTGCCAGCTCACCAACCCCAAGAGGAGAGACCCAGTACTTC
>TRBJ1-4|NA|NA|TRBV6-6
CASSYSSPGSEKLFF
TGTGCCAGCAGTTACTCGAGTCCGGGGTCTGAAAAACTGTTTTTT
>TRBJ2-1|NA|NA|TRBV27
CASSVKRRSPGEQFF
TGTGCCAGCAGCGTTAAGCGGAGAAGCCCGGGTGAGCAGTTCTTC
>TRBJ2-6|NA|TRBD1|TRBV28
CASSRGPGTAVSGANVLTF
TGTGCCAGCAGTCGCGGCCCCGGGACAGCAGTCTCTGGGGCCAACGTCCTGACTTTC
>TRBJ2-1|NA|NA|TRBV18
CASSPNAEYNEQFF
TGTGCCAGCTCACCTAATGCGGAGTACAATGAGCAGTTCTTC
>TRBJ2-5|NA|TRBD2|TRBV27
CASSKLAGVSETQYF
TGTGCCAGCAGCAAACTAGCGGGAGTATCAGAGACCCAGTACTTC
>TRBJ2-1|NA|TRBD2|TRBV14
CASTLSGSYNEQFF
TGTGCCAGCACCCTCAGCGGGAGCTACAATGAGCAGTTCTTC
>TRBJ1-2|once|NA|TRBV6-5
CASSREGARYGYTF
TGTGCCAGCAGTCGGGAAGGGGCTCGCTATGGCTACACCTTC
>TRBJ1-5|NA|NA|TRBV5-1
CASSLGDNQPQHF
TGCGCCAGCAGCTTGGGAGACAATCAGCCCCAGCATTTT
>TRBJ1-2|NA|NA|TRBV28
CASSLIPGKAYGYTF
TGTGCCAGCAGTTTAATCCCGGGGAAGGCCTATGGCTACACCTTC
>TRBJ2-7|once|TRBD2|TRBV28
CASSLGGRTYEQYF
TGTGCCAGCAGTTTAGGCGGGAGAACCTACGAGCAGTACTTC
>TRBJ1-5|NA|NA|TRBV30
CAWSVGGINQPQHF
TGTGCCTGGAGTGTGGGGGGGATCAATCAGCCCCAGCATTTT
>TRBJ2-3|NA|TRBD2|TRBV4-1
CASSQQLAGTDTQYF
TGCGCCAGCAGCCAACAACTAGCGGGAACAGATACGCAGTATTTT
>TRBJ2-7|NA|NA|TRBV2
CASLQYGEQYF
TGTGCCAGCCTTCAGTATGGCGAGCAGTACTTC
>TRBJ2-5|NA|NA|TRBV5-1
CASSLADYPYQETQYF
TGCGCCAGCAGCTTGGCCGACTACCCATACCAAGAGACCCAGTACTTC
>TRBJ2-2|NA|NA|TRBV25-1
CASSRGPGTGITGELFF
TGTGCCAGCAGTAGGGGCCCCGGGACTGGCATAACCGGGGAGCTGTTTTTT
>TRBJ1-1|NA|NA|TRBV9
CASSAEQGNTEAFF
TGTGCCAGCAGCGCCGAACAGGGGAACACTGAAGCTTTCTTT